The 19 T cell receptor beta chains reported below all come from one sample, sequenced in a study of identifying expanded T cells in peripheral blood. The data were produced by immunoSEQ multiplex PCR, yet TCRdb's version contains in-frame clones alone and is incomplete. This sample has around 47,000 clones, with approximately 82% found just once. The sample consisted of blood. The receptors stem from a person between 18 and 75 years old in good health.

This clone was recorded once. This chain uses TRBV2 with TRBJ2-5, with 9 bases identical to TRBD2. The CDR3 is 15 amino acids. After removal of 8 bases from V and 4 bases from J, the junction contained 11 bases not matched to a gene. Germline V lookup: CDR1 SNHLY, CDR2 FYNNEI. CDR3 nucleotide sequence: TGTGCCAGCCCCTCCGAGCGGGGGGCGAGAGAGACCCAGTACTTC. As protein: CASPSERGARETQYF. The whole variable domain, filled in from reference TRBV2 and TRBJ2-5, reads EPEVTQTPSHQVTQMGQEVILRCVPISNHLYFYWYRQILGQKVEFLVSFYNNEISEKSEIFDDQFSVERPDGSNFTLKIRSTKLEDSAMYFCASPSERGARETQYFGPGTRLLVL.

This clone was counted only a few times. The chain couples TRBV19 to TRBJ1-1; 10 bases agree with TRBD1. The germline gives CDR1 LNHDA, CDR2 SQIVND (reference sequence). V shed 5 bases, J shed 2 bases, and the junction held 11 bases outside the gene matches. This CDR3 is built from 17 residues. In DNA, the CDR3 is TGTGCCAGTAGTCGCCGGGACAGGGGAACACTAAACACTGAAGCTTTCTTT. It translates to CASSRRDRGTLNTEAFF.

The gene calls are TRBV25-1 and TRBJ2-1; unclear D gene. Per the germline V gene, CDR1 is MGHDK and CDR2 is SYGVNS. The V and J ends lost 2 bases and 0 bases respectively, with 14 bases between them. This CDR3 has 17 amino acids. Here the CDR3 reads CASSEQMTSSSYNEQFF. Here the CDR3 DNA reads TGTGCCAGCAGTGAACAGATGACCTCTAGCTCCTACAATGAGCAGTTCTTC.

The sample holds many counts of this clone. V gene TRBV9 combines with J gene TRBJ1-1; D ambiguous. Germline V gene data show CDR1 as SGDLS and CDR2 as YYNGEE. The CDR3 consists of 14 residues. Trimming took 0 bases from V and 1 from J, leaving 7 bases between them. This chain's CDR3 is CASSVAGRNTEAFF. The DNA for the CDR3 is TGTGCCAGCAGCGTAGCGGGCAGGAACACTGAAGCTTTCTTT.

The rearrangement links TRBV5-1 to TRBJ1-1; tentatively, D is TRBD1 (5 bases). The V end was cut by 8 bases, the J end by 6 bases, with 20 bases between. Germline V lookup: CDR1 SGHRS, CDR2 YFSETQ. There are 14 residues in the CDR3. CDR3 loop: CASQISGPAAEAFF. CDR3 coding DNA: TGCGCCAGTCAGATTTCGGGGCCTGCGGCTGAAGCTTTCTTT.

The count of this clone is one. V is TRBV19 and J is TRBJ1-2; 7 bases map to TRBD1. Germline trimming cut 9 bases from V and 1 base from J; bases unmatched to any gene: 8. The CDR3 sequence is 14 residues long. CDR1 and CDR2 from the germline V gene are LNHDA and SQIVND (reference sequence). CDR3 bases: TGTGCCAGCCGACAGGGCCAGCTTAACTATGGCTACACCTTC. Protein product: CASRQGQLNYGYTF.

The chain couples TRBV5-1 to TRBJ2-5; the D gene is possibly TRBD2 (7 bases). Germline values: CDR1 SGHRS, CDR2 YFSETQ. V gave up 7 bases and J gave up 2 bases, with 15 bases separating them. This CDR3 is 14 amino acids long. The CDR3 sequence is CASRAGGRQETQYF. The CDR3 coding sequence is TGCGCCAGCCGGGCCGGGGGGCGACAAGAGACCCAGTACTTC.

The chain has TRBV5-1 and TRBJ2-3; TRBD2 agrees at 7 bases. Germline trimming cut 6 bases from V and 5 bases from J; bases unmatched to any gene: 12. This CDR3 is 15 amino acids long. The germline V gene has CDR1 SGHRS and CDR2 YFSETQ. CDR3 protein: CASNSGGSSGDTQYF. CDR3 DNA sequence: TGCGCCAGCAACTCGGGAGGATCCTCGGGAGATACGCAGTATTTT.

CDR3 sequence (DNA): TGTGCCTGGAGTCGACTAGCGGGAGGGCGTGCAGATACGCAGTATTTT. Its protein product is CAWSRLAGGRADTQYF. The chain couples TRBV30 to TRBJ2-3, with TRBD2 matching 14 bases. Trimming removed 2 bases from V and 4 bases from J; junction bases left unmatched: 5. CDR3 length: 16 amino acids. Germline assignment: CDR1 GTSNPN and CDR2 SVGIG (reference sequence).

J is TRBJ2-5 and V is TRBV14; TRBD1 agrees at 7 bases. The CDR3 covers 16 residues. The germline CDR1 and CDR2 sequences are SGHDN and FVKESK. Unmatched junction bases numbered 14, after V lost 5 bases and J lost 5 bases. The CDR3 region is CASSSSLTGIRETQYF. The CDR3 DNA is TGTGCCAGCAGCTCCAGTTTGACAGGGATTCGGGAGACCCAGTACTTC.

The chain employs TRBV14 and TRBJ2-7; the D gene is possibly TRBD1 (5 bases). V was trimmed by 0 bases and J by 3 bases, leaving 18 bases between them. The CDR3 runs 17 residues. Germline CDR1 reads SGHDN; CDR2 reads FVKESK. CDR3 nucleotides: TGTGCCAGCAGCCAAGATCCCAGGGCAGGGTATTACTACGAGCAGTACGTC. Its protein product is CASSQDPRAGYYYEQYV.

This rearrangement joins TRBV21-1 to TRBJ2-6; the table's D call of TRBD2 was not tested on the DNA. TRBV21-1 corresponds to a pseudogene. This CDR3 region has 20 residues. The CDR3 nucleotides read TGTGCCAGCAGCAAAGTGAGGGTTTGGGAGGGCCTGTCTGGGGCCAACGTCCTGACTTTC. Protein: CASSKVRVWEGLSGANVLTF.

The chain couples TRBV7-2 to TRBJ2-2; 7 positions match TRBD1. V gave up 7 bases and J gave up 0 bases; unmatched junction bases: 2. The length of the CDR3 is 14 residues. Germline V gene data show CDR1 as SGHTA and CDR2 as FQGNSA. The CDR3 DNA follows: TGTGCCAGCACGCAGGGGGCGAACACCGGGGAGCTGTTTTTT. The encoded protein is CASTQGANTGELFF.

The chain is built from TRBV5-1 and TRBJ2-1; D is perhaps TRBD1 (6 bases). Germline CDR1 SGHRS, CDR2 YFSETQ. V lost 4 bases and J 0 bases, leaving 14 bases between the germline ends. This CDR3 has 16 residues. The CDR3 is CASSQERGSSYNEQFF. The CDR3 bases are TGCGCCAGCAGCCAAGAAAGGGGGAGCTCCTACAATGAGCAGTTCTTC.

The chain links TRBV30 to TRBJ1-2; possibly TRBD1 for D (6 bases). Germline CDR1 GTSNPN, CDR2 SVGIG (reference sequence). The CDR3 extends over 14 amino acids. The V and J ends lost 4 bases and 4 bases respectively, with 16 bases between them. This CDR3 reads CAWTLGPGAYGYTF. The CDR3 DNA sequence: TGTGCCTGGACATTGGGGCCGGGGGCCTATGGCTACACCTTC. Supplemented by reference TRBV30 and TRBJ1-2, the full variable domain reads SQTIHQWPATLVQPVGSPLSLECTVEGTSNPNLYWYRQAAGRGLQLLFYSVGIGQISSEVPQNLSASRPQDRQFILSSKKLLLSDSGFYLCAWTLGPGAYGYTFGSGTRLTVV.

V gene TRBV5-6 combines with J gene TRBJ1-2; TRBD1 is a possible D gene (5 bases). The V gene's germline CDR1 is SGHDT and CDR2 YYEEEE. The CDR3 totals 14 residues. Trimming removed 1 base at V and 5 bases at J, with 12 bases between. DNA for the CDR3: TGTGCCAGCAGCTTGCGCCGGGGGATGTATGGCTACACCTTC. Translated: CASSLRRGMYGYTF.

V usage is TRBV6-1 and J usage is TRBJ1-1, with no clear D. The V gene's germline CDR1 is MNHNS and CDR2 SASEGT. The CDR3 is 13 residues long. Trimming shortened V by 4 bases and J by 1 base, and 7 bases separated the two germline ends. The CDR3 region has the DNA TGTGCCAGCAGTGCTCAAACGAACACTGAAGCTTTCTTT. Its protein product is CASSAQTNTEAFF.

The chain links TRBV19 to TRBJ2-3; D gene ambiguous. Germline V CDR1 and CDR2: LNHDA, SQIVND (reference sequence). The V end was cut by 6 bases, the J end by 6 bases, with 13 bases between. The CDR3 consists of 13 residues. As DNA, the CDR3 is TGTGCCAGTAGCATGGGCTTGATGGATACGCAGTATTTT. Translating it yields CASSMGLMDTQYF.

The V call is TRBV27, the J call TRBJ1-2; D gene ambiguous. The CDR3 consists of 13 residues. V lost 5 bases and J 5 bases, leaving 12 bases between the germline ends. CDR1 is MNHEY, CDR2 SMNVEV, per germline (reference sequence). CDR3 in amino acids: CASSRTENYGYTF. The CDR3 DNA is TGTGCCAGCAGTCGGACGGAGAATTATGGCTACACCTTC.